This entry concerns a single T cell receptor beta chain. What it recognizes is unknown. The data were produced by immunoSEQ multiplex PCR, yet TCRdb's version contains in-frame clones alone and is incomplete. Here the sample spans 90,000 to 130,000 clones, roughly nine tenths being singletons. Germline loops: CDR1 MDHEN, CDR2 SYDVKM. Trimming shortened V by 1 base and J by 3 bases, and 10 bases separated the two germline ends. This CDR3 has 14 amino acids. The data belong to a study of cytomegalovirus exposure and HLA in healthy donors. Notes on the study in general: Investigators reported approximately 170 TCR beta chains as tied to cytomegalovirus. Reported results showed that the classifier diagnosed cytomegalovirus status with high specificity and sensitivity. In vitro checks showed that a few CMV-associated chains really do target CMV antigens. Despite most TCR sequences being rare, some public TCRs occurred in many donors.

The chain joins TRBV28 to TRBJ2-7; a weak D match, TRBD2 (5 bases). Sample: PBMCs. This TCR came from a woman aged 18 to 35 in good health and CMV-seronegative. The CDR3 region has the DNA TGTGCCAGCAGTTTATCAGGAGGATTCTACGAGCAGTACTTC. Protein: CASSLSGGFYEQYF. The complete variable domain, with remaining parts taken from reference TRBV28 and TRBJ2-7, reads DVKVTQSSRYLVKRTGEKVFLECVQDMDHENMFWYRQDPGLGLRLIYFSYDVKMKEKGDIPEGYSVSREKKERFSLILESASTNQTSMYLCASSLSGGFYEQYFGPGTRLTVT.